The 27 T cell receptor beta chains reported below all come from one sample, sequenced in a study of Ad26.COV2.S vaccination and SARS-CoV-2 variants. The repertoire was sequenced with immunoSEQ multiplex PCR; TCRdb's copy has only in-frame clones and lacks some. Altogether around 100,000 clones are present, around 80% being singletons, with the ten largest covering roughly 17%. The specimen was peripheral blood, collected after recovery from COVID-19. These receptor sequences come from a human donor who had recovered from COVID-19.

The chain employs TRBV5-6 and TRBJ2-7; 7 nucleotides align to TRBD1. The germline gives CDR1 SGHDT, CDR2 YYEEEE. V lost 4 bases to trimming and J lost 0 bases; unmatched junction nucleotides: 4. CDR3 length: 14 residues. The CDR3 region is CASSPRQGSYEQYF. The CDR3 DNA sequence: TGTGCCAGCAGCCCCCGACAGGGCTCCTACGAGCAGTACTTC.

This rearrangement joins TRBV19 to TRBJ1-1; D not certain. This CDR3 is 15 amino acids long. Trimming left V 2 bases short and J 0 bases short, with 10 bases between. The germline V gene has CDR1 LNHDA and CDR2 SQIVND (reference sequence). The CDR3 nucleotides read TGTGCCAGTAGTATACGCGCAGGTATGAACACTGAAGCTTTCTTT. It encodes CASSIRAGMNTEAFF.

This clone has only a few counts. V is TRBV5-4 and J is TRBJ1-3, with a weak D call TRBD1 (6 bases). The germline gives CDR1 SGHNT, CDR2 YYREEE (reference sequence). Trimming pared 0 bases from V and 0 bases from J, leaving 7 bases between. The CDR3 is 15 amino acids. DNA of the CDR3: TGTGCCAGCAGCTTGGGACAGGCCTCTGGAAACACCATATATTTT. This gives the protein CASSLGQASGNTIYF.

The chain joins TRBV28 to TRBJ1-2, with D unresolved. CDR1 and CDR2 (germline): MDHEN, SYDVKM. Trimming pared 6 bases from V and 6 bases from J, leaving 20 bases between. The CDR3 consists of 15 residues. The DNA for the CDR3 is TGTGCCAGCAGCCCTCGATCCGGGGTAGGGCATGGCTACACCTTC. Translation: CASSPRSGVGHGYTF.

In DNA, the CDR3 is TGTGCCAGCAGCTCACTTTGGACCCCACCGAGCTACGAGCAGTACTTC. It yields the protein CASSSLWTPPSYEQYF. The chain recombines TRBV5-6 with TRBJ2-7; D is undetermined. The CDR3 totals 16 residues. Deletions cut 3 bases from V and 3 bases from J, with 19 bases between. Germline V gene lookup returns CDR1 SGHDT and CDR2 YYEEEE.

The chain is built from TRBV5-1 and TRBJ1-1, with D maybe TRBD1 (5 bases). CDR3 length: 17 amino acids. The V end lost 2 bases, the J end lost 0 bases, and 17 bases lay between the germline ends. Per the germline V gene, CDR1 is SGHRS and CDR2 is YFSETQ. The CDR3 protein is CASSFNPSGIVNTEAFF. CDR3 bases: TGCGCCAGCAGCTTTAATCCTTCAGGGATAGTGAACACTGAAGCTTTCTTT.

CDR3 in amino acids: CASSAAGWSNEKLFF. The CDR3 bases are TGTGCCAGCAGCGCCGCCGGGTGGTCTAATGAAAAACTGTTTTTT. This chain uses TRBV5-4 with TRBJ1-4; D is unresolved. CDR1 SGHNT and CDR2 YYREEE come from the germline V gene (reference sequence). The CDR3 consists of 15 residues. V shed 4 bases and J shed 3 bases, with 13 bases lying between them.

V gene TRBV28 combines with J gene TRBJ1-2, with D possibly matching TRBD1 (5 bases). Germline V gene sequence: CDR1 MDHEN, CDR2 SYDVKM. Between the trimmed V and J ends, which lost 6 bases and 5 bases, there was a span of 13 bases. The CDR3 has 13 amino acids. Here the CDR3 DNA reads TGTGCCAGCAGACGACAGTCATCGTATGGCTACACCTTC. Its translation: CASRRQSSYGYTF.

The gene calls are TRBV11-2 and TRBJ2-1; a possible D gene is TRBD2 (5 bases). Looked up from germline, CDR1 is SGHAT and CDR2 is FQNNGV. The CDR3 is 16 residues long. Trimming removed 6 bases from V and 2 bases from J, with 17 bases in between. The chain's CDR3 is CASREALRGTYNEQFF. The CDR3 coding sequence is TGTGCCAGCAGGGAAGCCTTGAGAGGGACCTACAATGAGCAGTTCTTC.

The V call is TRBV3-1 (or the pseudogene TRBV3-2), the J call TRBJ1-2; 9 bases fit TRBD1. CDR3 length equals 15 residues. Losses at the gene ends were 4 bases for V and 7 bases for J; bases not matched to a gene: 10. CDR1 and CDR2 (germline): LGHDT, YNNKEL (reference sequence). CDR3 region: CASSLRDREGRGYTF. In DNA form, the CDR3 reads TGTGCCAGCAGCCTTAGGGACAGGGAAGGTCGTGGCTACACCTTC.

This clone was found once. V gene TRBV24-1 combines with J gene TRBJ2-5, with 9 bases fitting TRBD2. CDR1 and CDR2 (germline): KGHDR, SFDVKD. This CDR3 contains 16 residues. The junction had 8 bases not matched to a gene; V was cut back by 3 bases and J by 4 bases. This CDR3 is CATSDPQAGGIETQYF. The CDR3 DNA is TGTGCCACCAGTGATCCCCAAGCGGGGGGCATAGAGACCCAGTACTTC.

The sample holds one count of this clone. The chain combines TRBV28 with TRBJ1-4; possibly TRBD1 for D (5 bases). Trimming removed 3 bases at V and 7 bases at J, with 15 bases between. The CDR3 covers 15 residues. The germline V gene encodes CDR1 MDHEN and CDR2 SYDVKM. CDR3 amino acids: CASSFDPGGVEKLFF. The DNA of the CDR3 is TGTGCCAGCAGTTTTGACCCCGGGGGGGTTGAAAAACTGTTTTTT.

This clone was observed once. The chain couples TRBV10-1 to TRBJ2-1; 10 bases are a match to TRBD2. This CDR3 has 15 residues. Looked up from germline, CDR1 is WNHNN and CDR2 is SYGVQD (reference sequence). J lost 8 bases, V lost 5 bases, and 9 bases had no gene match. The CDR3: CASSLGAGGPDEQFF. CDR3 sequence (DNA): TGCGCCAGCAGTCTCGGAGCGGGGGGGCCAGATGAGCAGTTCTTC.

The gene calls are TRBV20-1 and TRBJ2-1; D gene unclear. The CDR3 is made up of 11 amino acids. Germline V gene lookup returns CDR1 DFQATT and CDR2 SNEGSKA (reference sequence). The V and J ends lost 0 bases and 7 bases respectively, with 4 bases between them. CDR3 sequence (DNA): TGCAGTGCTAGAGATGGTAATGAGCAGTTCTTC. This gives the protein CSARDGNEQFF.

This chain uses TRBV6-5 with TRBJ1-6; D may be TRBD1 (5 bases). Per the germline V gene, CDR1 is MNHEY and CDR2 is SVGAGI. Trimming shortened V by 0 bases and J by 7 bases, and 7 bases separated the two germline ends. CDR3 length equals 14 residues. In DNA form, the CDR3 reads TGTGCCAGCAGTTACTCCCAGGGAAATTCACCCCTCCACTTT. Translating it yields CASSYSQGNSPLHF.

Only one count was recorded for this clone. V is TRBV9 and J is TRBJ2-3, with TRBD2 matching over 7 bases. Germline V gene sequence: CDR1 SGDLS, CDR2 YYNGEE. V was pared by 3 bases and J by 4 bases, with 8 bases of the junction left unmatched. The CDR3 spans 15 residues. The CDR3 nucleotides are TGTGCCAGCAGCGGCCTGTTGGGGGGGGCAGATACGCAGTATTTT. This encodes CASSGLLGGADTQYF.

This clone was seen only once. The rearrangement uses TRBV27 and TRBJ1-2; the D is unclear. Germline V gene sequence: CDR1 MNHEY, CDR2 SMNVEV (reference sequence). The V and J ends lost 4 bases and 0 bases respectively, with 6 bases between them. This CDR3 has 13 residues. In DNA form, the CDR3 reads TGTGCCAGCAGTTCTCCCTCTAACTATGGCTACACCTTC. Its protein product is CASSSPSNYGYTF.

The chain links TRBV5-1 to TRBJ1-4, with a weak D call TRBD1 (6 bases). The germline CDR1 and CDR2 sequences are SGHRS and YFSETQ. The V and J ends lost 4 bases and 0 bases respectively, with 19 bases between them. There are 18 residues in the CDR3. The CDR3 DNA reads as TGCGCCAGCAGCCTACGGGGGCCGAGCCCTGCAACTAATGAAAAACTGTTTTTT. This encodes CASSLRGPSPATNEKLFF.

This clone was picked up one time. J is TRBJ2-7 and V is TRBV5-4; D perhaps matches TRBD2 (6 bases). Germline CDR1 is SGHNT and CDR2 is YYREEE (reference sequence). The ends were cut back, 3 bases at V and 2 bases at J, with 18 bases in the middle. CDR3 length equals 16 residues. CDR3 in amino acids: CASSSARGGGTYEQYF. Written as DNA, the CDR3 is TGTGCCAGCAGCTCCGCCCGGGGAGGAGGAACCTACGAGCAGTACTTC.

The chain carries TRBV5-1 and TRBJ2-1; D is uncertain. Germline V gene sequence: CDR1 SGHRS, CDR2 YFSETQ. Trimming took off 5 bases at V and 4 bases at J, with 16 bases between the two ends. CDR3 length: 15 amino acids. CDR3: CASRNLEAIYNEQFF. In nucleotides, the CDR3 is TGCGCCAGCAGGAACCTCGAGGCCATTTACAATGAGCAGTTCTTC.

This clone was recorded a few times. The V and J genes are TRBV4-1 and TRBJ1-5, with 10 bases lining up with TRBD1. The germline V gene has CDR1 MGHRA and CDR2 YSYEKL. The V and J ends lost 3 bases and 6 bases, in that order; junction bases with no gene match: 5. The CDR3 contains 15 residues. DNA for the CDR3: TGCGCCAGCAGCCAGACAGGGGGCCCGGGTCAGCCCCAGCATTTT. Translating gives CASSQTGGPGQPQHF.

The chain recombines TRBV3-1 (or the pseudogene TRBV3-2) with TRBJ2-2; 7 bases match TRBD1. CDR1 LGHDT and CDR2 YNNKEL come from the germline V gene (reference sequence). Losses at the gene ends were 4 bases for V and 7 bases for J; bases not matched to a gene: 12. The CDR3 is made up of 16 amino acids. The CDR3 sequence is CASSRTMGQTNGELFF. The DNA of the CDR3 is TGTGCCAGCAGCCGGACAATGGGACAGACGAACGGGGAGCTGTTTTTT.

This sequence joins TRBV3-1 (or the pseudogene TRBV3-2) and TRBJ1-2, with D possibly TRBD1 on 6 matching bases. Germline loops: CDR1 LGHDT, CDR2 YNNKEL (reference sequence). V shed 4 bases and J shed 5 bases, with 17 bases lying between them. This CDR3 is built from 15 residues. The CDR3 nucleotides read TGTGCCAGCAGCCTAATGGACAGAGCAGGGTATGGCTACACCTTC. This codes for CASSLMDRAGYGYTF.

The CDR3 reads CASSDDRDYEQYF. DNA of the CDR3: TGTGCCAGCAGTGATGACAGGGATTACGAGCAGTACTTC. V and J are TRBV2 and TRBJ2-7, with 7 bases that match TRBD1. CDR1 is SNHLY, CDR2 FYNNEI, per germline. This CDR3 is built from 13 residues. Trimming removed 3 bases from V and 4 bases from J; junction bases left unmatched: 3.

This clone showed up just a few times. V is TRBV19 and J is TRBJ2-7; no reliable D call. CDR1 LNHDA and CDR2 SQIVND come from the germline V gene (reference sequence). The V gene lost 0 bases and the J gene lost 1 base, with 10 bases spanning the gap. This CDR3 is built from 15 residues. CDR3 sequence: CASSIEPGSSYEQYF. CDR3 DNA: TGTGCCAGTAGTATAGAGCCAGGTTCGTCCTACGAGCAGTACTTC.

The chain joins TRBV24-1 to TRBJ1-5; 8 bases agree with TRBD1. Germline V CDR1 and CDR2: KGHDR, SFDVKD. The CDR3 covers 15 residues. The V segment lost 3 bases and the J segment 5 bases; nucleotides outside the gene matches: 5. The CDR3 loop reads CATSDPGTGDQPQHF. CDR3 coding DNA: TGTGCCACCAGTGATCCCGGGACAGGAGATCAGCCCCAGCATTTT.

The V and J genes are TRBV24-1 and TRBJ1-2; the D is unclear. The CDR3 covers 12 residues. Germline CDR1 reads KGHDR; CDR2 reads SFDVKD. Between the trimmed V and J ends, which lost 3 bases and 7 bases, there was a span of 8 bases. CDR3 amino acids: CATSDNGFGYTF. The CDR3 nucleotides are TGTGCCACCAGTGATAATGGGTTTGGCTACACCTTC.